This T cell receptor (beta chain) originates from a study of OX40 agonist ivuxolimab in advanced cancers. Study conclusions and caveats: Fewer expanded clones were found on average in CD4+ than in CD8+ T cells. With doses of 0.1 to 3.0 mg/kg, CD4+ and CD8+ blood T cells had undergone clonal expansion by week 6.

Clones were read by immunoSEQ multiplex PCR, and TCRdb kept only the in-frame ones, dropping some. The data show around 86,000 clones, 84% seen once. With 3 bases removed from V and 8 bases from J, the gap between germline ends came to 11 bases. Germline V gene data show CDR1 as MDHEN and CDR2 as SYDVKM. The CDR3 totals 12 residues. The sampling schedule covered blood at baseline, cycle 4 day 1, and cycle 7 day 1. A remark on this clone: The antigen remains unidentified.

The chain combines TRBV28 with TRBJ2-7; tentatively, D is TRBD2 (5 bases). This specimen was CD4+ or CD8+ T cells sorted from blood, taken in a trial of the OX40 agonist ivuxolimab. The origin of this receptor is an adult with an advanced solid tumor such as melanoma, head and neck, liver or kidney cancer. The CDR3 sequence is CASSFQRAKQYF. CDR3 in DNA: TGTGCCAGCAGTTTTCAGAGGGCCAAGCAGTACTTC.